This record looks at one T cell receptor (beta chain) sequence and its context. Its target is unknown. Using about 220 ng DNA, 30,000 or so T cell genomes, the sorted-subset replicate PCRs were run. Using immunoSEQ multiplex PCR, the repertoire was profiled, and TCRdb retains in-frame clones only, with some absent. Counted here are about 2 million clones, approximately 94% occurring once; the ten biggest clones make up 0.85% to 1.2%. This entry belongs to a study of shared clonotypes between healthy human individuals. Broader study findings: Naive subsets tended to show greater estimated richness than memory subsets. Rarefaction analysis demonstrated incomplete sorted-subset sequencing notwithstanding large depth. The generation probabilities recorded for non-shared clonotypes fell below those of clonotypes shared by all four donors.

The naive CD8 subset, CD45RO-negative cells positively selected for CCR7, excluded terminally differentiated effector memory CD45RA+ cells. Trimming took 3 bases from V and 3 from J, leaving 10 bases between them. The germline gives CDR1 SGDLS, CDR2 YYNGEE. CDR3 length: 13 residues. The chain couples TRBV9 to TRBJ2-7, with D hard to call. The sequence was obtained from a man aged 18 to 30 in good health. Sequenced input: naive CD8+ T cells sorted from blood. CDR3 coding DNA: TGTGCCAGCAGCGGGACGAACGTCTACGAGCAGTACTTC. As protein: CASSGTNVYEQYF.